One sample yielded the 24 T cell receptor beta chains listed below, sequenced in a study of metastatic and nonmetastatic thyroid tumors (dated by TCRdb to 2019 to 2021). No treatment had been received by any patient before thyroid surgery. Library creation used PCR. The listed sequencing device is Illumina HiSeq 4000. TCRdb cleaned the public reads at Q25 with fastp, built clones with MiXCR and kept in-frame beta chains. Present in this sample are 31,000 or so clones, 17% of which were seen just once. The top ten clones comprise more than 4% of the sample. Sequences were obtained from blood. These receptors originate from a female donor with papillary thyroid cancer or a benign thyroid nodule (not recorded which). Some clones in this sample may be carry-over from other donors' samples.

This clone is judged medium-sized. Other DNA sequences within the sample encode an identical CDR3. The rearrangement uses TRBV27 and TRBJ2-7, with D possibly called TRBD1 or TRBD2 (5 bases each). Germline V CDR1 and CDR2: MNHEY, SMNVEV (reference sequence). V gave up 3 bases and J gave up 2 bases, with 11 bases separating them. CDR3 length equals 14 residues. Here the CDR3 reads CASSFGGTTYEQYF. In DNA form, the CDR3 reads TGTGCCAGCAGTTTTGGGGGAACAACCTACGAGCAGTACTTC.

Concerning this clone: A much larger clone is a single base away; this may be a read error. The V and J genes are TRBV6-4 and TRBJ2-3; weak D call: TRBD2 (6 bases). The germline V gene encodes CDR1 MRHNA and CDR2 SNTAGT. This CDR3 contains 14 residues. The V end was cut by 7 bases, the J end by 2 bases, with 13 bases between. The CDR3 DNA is TGTGCCAGCACGAACGGGAGTATCACAGATACGCAGTATTTT. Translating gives CASTNGSITDTQYF.

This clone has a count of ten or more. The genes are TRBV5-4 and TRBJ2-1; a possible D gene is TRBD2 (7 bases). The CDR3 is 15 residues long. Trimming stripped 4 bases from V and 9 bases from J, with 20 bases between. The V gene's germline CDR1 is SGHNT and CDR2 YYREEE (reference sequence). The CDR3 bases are TGTGCCAGCAGCCACCCCGACGGGGGGCTAGGTGAGCAGTTCTTC. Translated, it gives CASSHPDGGLGEQFF.

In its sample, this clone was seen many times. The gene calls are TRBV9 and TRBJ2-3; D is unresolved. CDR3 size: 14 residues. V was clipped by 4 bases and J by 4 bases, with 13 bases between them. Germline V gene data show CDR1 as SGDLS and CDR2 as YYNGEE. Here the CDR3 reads CASSRQALPDTQYF. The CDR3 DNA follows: TGTGCCAGCAGCCGCCAGGCGTTGCCAGATACGCAGTATTTT. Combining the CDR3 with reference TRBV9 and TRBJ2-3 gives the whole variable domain DSGVTQTPKHLITATGQRVTLRCSPRSGDLSVYWYQQSLDQGLQFLIQYYNGEERAKGNILERFSAQQFPDLHSELNLSSLELGDSALYFCASSRQALPDTQYFGPGTRLTVL.

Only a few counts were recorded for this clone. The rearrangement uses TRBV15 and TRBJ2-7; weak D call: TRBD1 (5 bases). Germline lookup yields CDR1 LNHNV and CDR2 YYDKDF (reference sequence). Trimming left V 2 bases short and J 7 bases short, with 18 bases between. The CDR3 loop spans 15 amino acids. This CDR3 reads CATSRSGHGAGEQYF. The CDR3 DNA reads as TGTGCCACCAGCAGATCTGGACATGGGGCCGGAGAGCAGTACTTC.

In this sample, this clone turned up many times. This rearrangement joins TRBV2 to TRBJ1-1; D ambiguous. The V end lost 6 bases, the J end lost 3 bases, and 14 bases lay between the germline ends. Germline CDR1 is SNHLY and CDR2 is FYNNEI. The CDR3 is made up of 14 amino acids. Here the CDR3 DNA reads TGTGCCAGCAGCGAGGACGGGTTTTACACTGAAGCTTTCTTT. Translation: CASSEDGFYTEAFF.

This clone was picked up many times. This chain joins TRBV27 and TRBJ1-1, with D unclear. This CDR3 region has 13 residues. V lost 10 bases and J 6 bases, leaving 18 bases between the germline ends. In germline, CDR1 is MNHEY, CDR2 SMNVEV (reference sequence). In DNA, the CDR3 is TGTGCCACCTCCACCCTTATACGCGCTGAAGCTTTCTTT. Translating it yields CATSTLIRAEAFF.

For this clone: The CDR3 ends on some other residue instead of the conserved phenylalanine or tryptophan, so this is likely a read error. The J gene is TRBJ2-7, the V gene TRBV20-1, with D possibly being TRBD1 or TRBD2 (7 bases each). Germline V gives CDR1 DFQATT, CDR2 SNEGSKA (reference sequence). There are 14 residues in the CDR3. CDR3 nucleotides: TGCAGCTCCGAGTTGTCGGGACAGCGGGGCGAGCAGTACTCC. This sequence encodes CSSELSGQRGEQYS.

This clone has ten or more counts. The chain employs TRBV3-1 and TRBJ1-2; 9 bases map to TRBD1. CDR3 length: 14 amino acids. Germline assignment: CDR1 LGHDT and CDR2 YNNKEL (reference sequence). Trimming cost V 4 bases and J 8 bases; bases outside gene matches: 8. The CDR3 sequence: CASSPTGQGGGYTF. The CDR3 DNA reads TGTGCCAGCAGCCCCACGGGACAGGGTGGGGGCTACACCTTC.

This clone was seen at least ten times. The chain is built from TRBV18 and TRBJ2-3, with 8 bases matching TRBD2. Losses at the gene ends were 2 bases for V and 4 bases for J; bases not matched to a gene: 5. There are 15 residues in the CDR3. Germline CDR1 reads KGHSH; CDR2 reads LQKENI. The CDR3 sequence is CASSPGAGAADTQYF. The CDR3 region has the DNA TGTGCCAGCTCACCAGGAGCGGGGGCTGCAGATACGCAGTATTTT.

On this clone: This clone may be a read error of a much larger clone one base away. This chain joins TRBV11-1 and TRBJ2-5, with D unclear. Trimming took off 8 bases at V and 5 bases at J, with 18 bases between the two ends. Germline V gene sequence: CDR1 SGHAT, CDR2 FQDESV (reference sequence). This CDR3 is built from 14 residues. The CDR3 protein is CASGLLAAVETQYF. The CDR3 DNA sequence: TGTGCCAGCGGCCTATTAGCCGCGGTGGAGACCCAGTACTTC.

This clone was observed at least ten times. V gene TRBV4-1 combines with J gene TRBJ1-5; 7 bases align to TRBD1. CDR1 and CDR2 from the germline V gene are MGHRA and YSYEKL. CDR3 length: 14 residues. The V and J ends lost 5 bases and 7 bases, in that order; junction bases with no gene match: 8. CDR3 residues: CASSERQGDQPQHF. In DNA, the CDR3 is TGCGCCAGCAGCGAACGACAGGGAGACCAGCCCCAGCATTTT.

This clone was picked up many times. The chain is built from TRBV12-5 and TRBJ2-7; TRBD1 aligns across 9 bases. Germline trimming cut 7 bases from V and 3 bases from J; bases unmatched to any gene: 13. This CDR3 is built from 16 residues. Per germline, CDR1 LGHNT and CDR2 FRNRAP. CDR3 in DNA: TGTGCTAGTGCCCATGTGGTGGGACAGGGCCTCTACGAGCAGTACTTC. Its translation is CASAHVVGQGLYEQYF. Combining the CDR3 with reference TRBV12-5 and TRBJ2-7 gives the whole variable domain DARVTQTPRHKVTEMGQEVTMRCQPILGHNTVFWYRQTMMQGLELLAYFRNRAPLDDSGMPKDRFSAEMPDATLATLKIQPSEPRDSAVYFCASAHVVGQGLYEQYFGPGTRLTVT.

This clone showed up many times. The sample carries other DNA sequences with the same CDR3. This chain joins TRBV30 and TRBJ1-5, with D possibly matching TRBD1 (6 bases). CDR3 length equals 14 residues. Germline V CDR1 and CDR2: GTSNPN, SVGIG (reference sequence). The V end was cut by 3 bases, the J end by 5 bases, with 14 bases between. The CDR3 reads CAWSDRDTHQPQHF. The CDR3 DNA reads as TGTGCCTGGAGCGACCGGGACACTCATCAGCCCCAGCATTTT.

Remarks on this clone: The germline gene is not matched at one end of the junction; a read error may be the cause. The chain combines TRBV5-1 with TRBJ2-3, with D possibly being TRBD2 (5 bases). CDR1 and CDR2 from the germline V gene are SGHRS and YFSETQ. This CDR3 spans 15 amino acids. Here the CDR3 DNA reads TGTGCCAGCAGCTTGGAGGCATCTAGCACAGATACGCAGTATTTT. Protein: CASSLEASSTDTQYF.

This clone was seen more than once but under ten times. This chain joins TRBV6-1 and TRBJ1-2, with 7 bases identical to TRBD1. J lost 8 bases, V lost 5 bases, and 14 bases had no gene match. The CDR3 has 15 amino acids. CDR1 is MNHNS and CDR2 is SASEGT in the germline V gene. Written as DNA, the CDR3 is TGTGCCAGCAGTCAAACCCGGGACAGTTTAAGAGGCTACACCTTC. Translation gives CASSQTRDSLRGYTF.

The CDR3 spells CASSQALSWITRSPLHF. CDR3 sequence (DNA): TGCGCCAGCAGCCAAGCTTTGTCGTGGATAACCCGTTCACCCCTCCACTTT. The chain has TRBV4-3 and TRBJ1-6; D is unresolved. The CDR3 runs 17 residues. Trimming left V 1 base short and J 9 bases short, with 19 bases between. Germline V gene sequence: CDR1 LGHNA, CDR2 YSLEER.

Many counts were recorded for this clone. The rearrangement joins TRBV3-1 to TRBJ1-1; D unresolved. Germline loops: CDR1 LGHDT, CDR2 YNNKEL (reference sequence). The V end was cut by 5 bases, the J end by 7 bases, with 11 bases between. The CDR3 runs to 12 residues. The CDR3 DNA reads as TGTGCCAGCAGCTTCCGCGAGGGTGAAGCTTTCTTT. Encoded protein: CASSFREGEAFF.

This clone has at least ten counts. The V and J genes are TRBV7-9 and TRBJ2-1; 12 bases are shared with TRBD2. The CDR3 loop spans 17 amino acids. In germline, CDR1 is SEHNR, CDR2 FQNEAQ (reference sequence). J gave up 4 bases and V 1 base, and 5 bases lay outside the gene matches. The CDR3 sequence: CASSLVGLAGGYNEQFF. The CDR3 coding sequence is TGTGCCAGCAGCTTAGTTGGGCTAGCGGGAGGGTACAATGAGCAGTTCTTC.

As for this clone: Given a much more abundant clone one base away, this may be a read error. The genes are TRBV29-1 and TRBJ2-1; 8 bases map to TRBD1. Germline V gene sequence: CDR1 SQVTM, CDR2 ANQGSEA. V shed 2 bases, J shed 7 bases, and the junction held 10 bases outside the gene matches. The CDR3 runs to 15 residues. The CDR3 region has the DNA TGCAGCGTTGAATGGACAGGGCTTCGGGAAAATGAGCAGTTCTTC. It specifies CSVEWTGLRENEQFF.

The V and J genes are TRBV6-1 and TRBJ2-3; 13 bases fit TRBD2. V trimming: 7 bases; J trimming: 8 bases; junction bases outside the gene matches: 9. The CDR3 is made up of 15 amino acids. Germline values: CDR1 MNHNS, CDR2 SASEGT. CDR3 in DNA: TGTGCCAGCATTTTCTCCGGGACTAGCGGGGTTACGCAGTATTTT. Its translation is CASIFSGTSGVTQYF.

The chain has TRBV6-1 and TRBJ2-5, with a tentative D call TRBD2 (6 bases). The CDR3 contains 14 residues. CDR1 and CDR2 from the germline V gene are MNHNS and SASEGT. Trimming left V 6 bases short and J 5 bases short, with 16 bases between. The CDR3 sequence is CASRRGITEETQYF. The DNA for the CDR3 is TGTGCCAGCAGACGCGGGATCACCGAGGAGACCCAGTACTTC.

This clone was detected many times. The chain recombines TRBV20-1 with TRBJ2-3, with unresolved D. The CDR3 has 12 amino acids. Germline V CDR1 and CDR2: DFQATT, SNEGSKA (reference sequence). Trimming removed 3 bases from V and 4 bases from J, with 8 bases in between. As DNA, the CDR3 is TGCAGTGCTAGTAGATTGGCAGATACGCAGTATTTT. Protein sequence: CSASRLADTQYF.

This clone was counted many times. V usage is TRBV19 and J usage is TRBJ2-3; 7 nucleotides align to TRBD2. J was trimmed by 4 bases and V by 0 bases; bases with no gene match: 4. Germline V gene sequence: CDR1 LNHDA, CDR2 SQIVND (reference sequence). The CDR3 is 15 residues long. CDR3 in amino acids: CASSIETSESDTQYF. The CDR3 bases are TGTGCCAGTAGTATAGAAACTAGCGAGTCAGATACGCAGTATTTT.